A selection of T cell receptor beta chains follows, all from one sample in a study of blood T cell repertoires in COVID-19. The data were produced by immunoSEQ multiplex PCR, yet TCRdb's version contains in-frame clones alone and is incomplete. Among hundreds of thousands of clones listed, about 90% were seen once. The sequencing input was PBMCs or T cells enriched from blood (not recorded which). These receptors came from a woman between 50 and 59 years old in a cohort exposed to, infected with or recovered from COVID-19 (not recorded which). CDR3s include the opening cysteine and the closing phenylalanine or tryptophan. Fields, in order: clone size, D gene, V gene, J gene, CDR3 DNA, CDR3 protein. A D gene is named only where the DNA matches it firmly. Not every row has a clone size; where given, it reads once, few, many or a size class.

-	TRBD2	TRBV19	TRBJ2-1	TGTGCCAGTAGTGGTCTAGCGGGATACAATGAGCAGTTCTTC	CASSGLAGYNEQFF
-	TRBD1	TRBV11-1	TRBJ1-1	TGTGCCAGCAGCCCTGACAGGGTCACTGAAGCTTTCTTT	CASSPDRVTEAFF
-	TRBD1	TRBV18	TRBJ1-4	TGTGCCAGCTCACGGGACAGGCAACAGGAAAAACTGTTTTTT	CASSRDRQQEKLFF
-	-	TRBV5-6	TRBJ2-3	TGTGCCAGCAGCACGGGTGGGGGGAGGATAGATACGCAGTATTTT	CASSTGGGRIDTQYF
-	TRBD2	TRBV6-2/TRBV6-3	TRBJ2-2	TGTGCCAGCAGCCGCGACGGGGGGTTCGGAACCGGGGAGCTGTTTTTT	CASSRDGGFGTGELFF
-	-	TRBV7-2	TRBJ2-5	TGTGCCAGCAGCTTAGATCTGAGCCGGGGGAGACAAGAGACCCAGTACTTC	CASSLDLSRGRQETQYF
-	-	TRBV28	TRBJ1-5	TGTGCCACCTACGACAGGAATCAGCCCCAGCATTTT	CATYDRNQPQHF
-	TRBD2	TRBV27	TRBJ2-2	TGTGCCAGCAGTCCACCGGGACTAGCGGTCACCGGGGAGCTGTTTTTT	CASSPPGLAVTGELFF
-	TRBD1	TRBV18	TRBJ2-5	TGTGCCAGCTCCCTTGACAGGGGGGACCAGTACTTC	CASSLDRGDQYF
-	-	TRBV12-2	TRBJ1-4	TGTGCAAGTCGCTTTACTCCGATTGGGCAATCTAATGAAAAACTGTTTTTT	CASRFTPIGQSNEKLFF
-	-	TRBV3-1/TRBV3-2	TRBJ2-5	TGTGCCAGCAGCACCCTCGGGGTCGAGGTCGTGGAGACCCAGTACTTC	CASSTLGVEVVETQYF
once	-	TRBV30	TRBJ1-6	TGTGCCTGGAGTCCTCCCGGACTAGTTGGGAGTTCACCCCTCCACTTT	CAWSPPGLVGSSPLHF
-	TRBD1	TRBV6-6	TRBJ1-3	TGTGCCAGCAGCGGGGGGACAGGGTCCGCTGGAAACACCATATATTTT	CASSGGTGSAGNTIYF
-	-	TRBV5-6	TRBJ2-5	TGTGCCAGCAGCTTGGCCCTAGCGTCAGAGACCCAGTACTTC	CASSLALASETQYF
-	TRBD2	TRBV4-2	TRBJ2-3	TGTGCCAGCAGCCAAAAGGCGCGGGAGGATACGCAGTATTTT	CASSQKAREDTQYF
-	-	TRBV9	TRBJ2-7	TGTGCCAGCAGCGTAGATGGGGGCGCCCCCTACGAGCAGTACTTC	CASSVDGGAPYEQYF
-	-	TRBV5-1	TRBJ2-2	TGCGCCAGCAGTCAAGCGCATAACAGGGACACCGGGGAGCTGTTTTTT	CASSQAHNRDTGELFF
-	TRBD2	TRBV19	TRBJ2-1	TGTGCCAGTAGCCTTAGCGGGGGAGGGTTTAATGAGCAGTTCTTC	CASSLSGGGFNEQFF
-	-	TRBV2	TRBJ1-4	TGTGCCAGCAGTCGAGGGGGACACCCAACAACTAATGAAAAACTGTTTTTT	CASSRGGHPTTNEKLFF
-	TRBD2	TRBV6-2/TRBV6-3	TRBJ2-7	TGTGCCAGCAGTTATATCGGGGGGTCCTACGAGCAGTACTTC	CASSYIGGSYEQYF
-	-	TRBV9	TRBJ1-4	TGTGCCAGCAGCGCGAGAACAGGTACTAATGAAAAACTGTTTTTT	CASSARTGTNEKLFF
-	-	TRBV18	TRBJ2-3	TGTGCCAGCTCACCACTCGGCGGGGAGGCAGATACGCAGTATTTT	CASSPLGGEADTQYF
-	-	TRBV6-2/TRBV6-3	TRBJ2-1	TGTGCCAGCAGTGGCAGCGGGCCCCAAGTCATTGAGCAGTTCTTC	CASSGSGPQVIEQFF
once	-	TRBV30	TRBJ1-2	TGTGCCTGGAGTACAAGGGGAACAAATGGCTACACCTTC	CAWSTRGTNGYTF
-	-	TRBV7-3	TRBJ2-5	TGTGCCAGCAGCTTTAGGGGCGGGGACCTTCAGGAGACCCAGTACTTC	CASSFRGGDLQETQYF
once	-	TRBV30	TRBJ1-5	TGTGCCTGGAGTGTAATGTCGGGATCCCAGCCCCAGCATTTT	CAWSVMSGSQPQHF
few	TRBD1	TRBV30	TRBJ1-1	TGTGCCTGGAGTGTACTAGGGGTCTTGACAGGGGATGGAAAAGCTTTCTTT	CAWSVLGVLTGDGKAFF
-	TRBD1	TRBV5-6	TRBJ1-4	TGTGCCAGCAGCTTGGCGGGACAGGGATCAACTAATGAAAAACTGTTTTTT	CASSLAGQGSTNEKLFF
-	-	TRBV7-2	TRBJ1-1	TGTGCCAGCAGCTTGGGGCATCGGAACACTGAAGCTTTCTTT	CASSLGHRNTEAFF
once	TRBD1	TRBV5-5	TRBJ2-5	TGTGCCAGCAGCGGGGGACAGCAAGAGACCCAGTACTTC	CASSGGQQETQYF
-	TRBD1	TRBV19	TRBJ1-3	TGTGCCAGTAGTTCACAGGGGATCTCTGGAAACACCATATATTTT	CASSSQGISGNTIYF
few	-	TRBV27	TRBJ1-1	TGTGCCAGCAGTTTAAACCAAGGAGGGTACACTGAAGCTTTCTTT	CASSLNQGGYTEAFF
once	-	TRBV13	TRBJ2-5	TGTGCCAGCAGCTTTGCGGGGCAAGAGACCCAGTACTTC	CASSFAGQETQYF
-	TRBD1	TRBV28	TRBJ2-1	TGTGCCAGCAGTTTGGACAGGGGGCGTTACGGGCAGTTCTTC	CASSLDRGRYGQFF
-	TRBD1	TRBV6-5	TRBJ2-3	TGTGCCAGCAAGGGGCAGGGGGAAGCAGATACGCAGTATTTT	CASKGQGEADTQYF
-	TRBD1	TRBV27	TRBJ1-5	TGTGCCAGCAGAAGGACAGGGGGGCAGCCCCAGCATTTT	CASRRTGGQPQHF
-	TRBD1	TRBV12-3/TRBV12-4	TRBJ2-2	TGTGCCAGCAGTTTGGGACAGGGCGGGCTGTTTTTT	CASSLGQGGLFF
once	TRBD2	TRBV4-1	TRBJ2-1	TGCGCCAGCAGCCAAATTCTACTAGCGGGAAACAATGAGCAGTTCTTC	CASSQILLAGNNEQFF
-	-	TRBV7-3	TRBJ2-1	TGTGCCAGCAGCTCCGGTGGAGGGGCGGTTTGGAATGAGCAGTTCTTC	CASSSGGGAVWNEQFF
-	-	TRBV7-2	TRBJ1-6	TGTGCCAGCAGTCACATCCTCGGGGGGGCTCATCAAAACCTCCACTTT	CASSHILGGAHQNLHF
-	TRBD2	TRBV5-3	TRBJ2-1	TGTGCCAGGGGGCCGGGACTAGAATACAATGAGCAGTTCTTC	CARGPGLEYNEQFF
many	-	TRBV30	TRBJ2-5	TGTGCCTGGAGTGTCTCCGGGGAAGGGACCCAGTACTTC	CAWSVSGEGTQYF
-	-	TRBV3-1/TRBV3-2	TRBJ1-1	TGTGCCAGCAGCCGGTACGGGGGGCCGGTCTCTGAAGCTTTCTTT	CASSRYGGPVSEAFF
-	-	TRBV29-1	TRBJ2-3	TGCAGCTCCAGGGGGAGGATCACAGATACGCAGTATTTT	CSSRGRITDTQYF
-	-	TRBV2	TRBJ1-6	TGTGCCAGCAGTGAAGGTCTAGGAACCCTCCACTTT	CASSEGLGTLHF
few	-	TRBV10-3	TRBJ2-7	TGTGCCGCCGCGGCCTCGGACACCTACGAGCAGTACTTC	CAAAASDTYEQYF
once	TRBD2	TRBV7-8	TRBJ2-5	TGTGCCAGCAGCACCCGACTAGCGGGGGTGGAGACCCAGTACTTC	CASSTRLAGVETQYF
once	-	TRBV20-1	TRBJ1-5	TGCAGTGCTAGTTTGAGTCTTAGCAATCAGCCCCAGCATTTT	CSASLSLSNQPQHF
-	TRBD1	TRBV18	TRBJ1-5	TGTGCCAGCTCAACAGGGGAAGGGGGGCCCCAGCATTTT	CASSTGEGGPQHF
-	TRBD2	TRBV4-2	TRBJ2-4	TGTGCCAGCAGCCACCCTAGCGGGGGTGCCAAAAACATTCAGTACTTC	CASSHPSGGAKNIQYF